The TCR beta chain under discussion was sequenced for a study of beta chain features in type 1 diabetes. Overall study findings and caveats: Across all four CD4+ subsets, people with type 1 diabetes showed modestly shorter TCRB CDR3s.

Reverse transcription of all isolated RNA meant that expressed TCRB transcripts were sequenced. The repertoire was sequenced with immunoSEQ multiplex PCR; TCRdb's copy has only in-frame clones and lacks some. The table records under 350,000 clones, less than 30% of them present only once. Regarding this clone: No antigen is known for it.

The CDR3 has 12 amino acids. The V gene lost 1 base and the J gene lost 5 bases, with 6 bases spanning the gap. CDR1 is MNHNS and CDR2 is SASEGT in the germline V gene. This TCR came from a woman aged 25 to 39 with type 1 diabetes. The J gene is TRBJ2-7, the V gene TRBV6-1, with D uncertain. The specimen sequenced was naive CD4+ T cells from blood. The CDR3 spells CASSEDFDEQYF. CDR3 coding DNA: TGTGCCAGCAGTGAAGACTTCGACGAGCAGTACTTC.